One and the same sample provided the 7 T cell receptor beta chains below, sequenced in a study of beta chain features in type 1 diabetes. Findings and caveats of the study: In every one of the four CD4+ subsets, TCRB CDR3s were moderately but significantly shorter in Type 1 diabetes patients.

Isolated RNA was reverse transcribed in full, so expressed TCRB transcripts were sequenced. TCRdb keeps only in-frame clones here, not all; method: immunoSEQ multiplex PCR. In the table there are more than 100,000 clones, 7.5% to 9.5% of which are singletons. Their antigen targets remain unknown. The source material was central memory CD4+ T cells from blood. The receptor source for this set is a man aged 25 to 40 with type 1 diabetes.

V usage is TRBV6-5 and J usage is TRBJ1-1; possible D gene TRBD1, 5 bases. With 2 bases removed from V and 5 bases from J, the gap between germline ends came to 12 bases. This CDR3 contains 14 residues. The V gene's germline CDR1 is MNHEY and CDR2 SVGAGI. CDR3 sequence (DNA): TGTGCCAGCAGTTACCGCGGGGGAAGAACTGAAGCTTTCTTT. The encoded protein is CASSYRGGRTEAFF.

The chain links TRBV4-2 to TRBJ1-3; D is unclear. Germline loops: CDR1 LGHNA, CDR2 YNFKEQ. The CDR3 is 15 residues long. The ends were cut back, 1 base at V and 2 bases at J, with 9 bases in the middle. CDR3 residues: CASSQGGLTGNTIYF. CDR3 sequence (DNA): TGTGCCAGCAGCCAAGGTGGCCTGACTGGAAACACCATATATTTT.

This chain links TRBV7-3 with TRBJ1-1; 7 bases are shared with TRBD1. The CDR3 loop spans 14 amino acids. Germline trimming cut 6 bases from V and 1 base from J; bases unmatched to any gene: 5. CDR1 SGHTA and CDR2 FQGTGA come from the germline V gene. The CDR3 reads CASSAGGENTEAFF. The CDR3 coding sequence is TGTGCCAGCAGTGCAGGGGGAGAGAACACTGAAGCTTTCTTT. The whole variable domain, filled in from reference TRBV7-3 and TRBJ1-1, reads GAGVSQTPSNKVTEKGKYVELRCDPISGHTALYWYRQSLGQGPEFLIYFQGTGAADDSGLPNDRFFAVRPEGSVSTLKIQRTERGDSAVYLCASSAGGENTEAFFGQGTRLTVV.

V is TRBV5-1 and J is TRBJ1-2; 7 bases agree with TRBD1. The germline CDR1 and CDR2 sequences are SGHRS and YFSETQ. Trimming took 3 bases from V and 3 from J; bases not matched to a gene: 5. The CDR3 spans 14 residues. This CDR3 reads CASSSQGSDYGYTF. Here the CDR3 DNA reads TGCGCCAGCAGCTCACAGGGGTCGGACTATGGCTACACCTTC.

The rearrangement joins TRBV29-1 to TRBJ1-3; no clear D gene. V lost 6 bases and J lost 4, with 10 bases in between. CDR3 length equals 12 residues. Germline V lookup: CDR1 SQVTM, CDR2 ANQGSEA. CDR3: CSVSPGGNTIYF. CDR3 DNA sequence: TGCAGCGTCTCTCCGGGGGGAAACACCATATATTTT. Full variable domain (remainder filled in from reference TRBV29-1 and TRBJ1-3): SAVISQKPSRDICQRGTSLTIQCQVDSQVTMMFWYRQQPGQSLTLIATANQGSEATYESGFVIDKFPISRPNLTFSTLTVSNMSPEDSSIYLCSVSPGGNTIYFGEGSWLTVV.

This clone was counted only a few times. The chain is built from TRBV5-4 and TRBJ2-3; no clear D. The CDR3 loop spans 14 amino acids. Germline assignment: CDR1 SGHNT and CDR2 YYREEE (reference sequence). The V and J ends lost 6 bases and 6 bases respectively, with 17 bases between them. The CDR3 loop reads CASTQAGRKDTQYF. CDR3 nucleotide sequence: TGTGCCAGCACCCAGGCCGGCCGGAAGGATACGCAGTATTTT.

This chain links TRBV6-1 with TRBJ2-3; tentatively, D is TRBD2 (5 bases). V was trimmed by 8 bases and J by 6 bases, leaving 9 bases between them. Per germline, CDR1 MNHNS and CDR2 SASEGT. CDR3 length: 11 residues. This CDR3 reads CASGSSDTQYF. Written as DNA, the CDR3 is TGTGCCAGCGGGAGTTCGGATACGCAGTATTTT.